Below, 8 T cell receptor beta chains from the same sample are listed, as sequenced in a study of T cell repertoires in cytomegalovirus infection. TCRdb fed the reads into MiXCR, producing one record per CDR3 protein. The data contain just under 550,000 distinct CDR3 sequences, 26% of them singletons. The sequenced sample consisted of PBMCs. These TCRs come from a human donor in good health (CMV status not recorded). Some clones in this sample may be carry-over from other donors' samples.

This clonotype has more than one count but fewer than ten. The chain joins TRBV30 to TRBJ1-4; D remains unclear. V was cut by 2 bases and J by 8 bases, with 6 bases left in between. Germline CDR1 and CDR2: GTSNPN and SVGIG (reference sequence). The CDR3 is 11 amino acids. The CDR3 region has the DNA TGTGCCTGGAGTAGTAGGGAAAAACTGTTTTTT. Its translation: CAWSSREKLFF. The whole variable domain, filled in from reference TRBV30 and TRBJ1-4, reads SQTIHQWPATLVQPVGSPLSLECTVEGTSNPNLYWYRQAAGRGLQLLFYSVGIGQISSEVPQNLSASRPQDRQFILSSKKLLLSDSGFYLCAWSSREKLFFGSGTQLSVL.

This chain uses TRBV19 with TRBJ1-1; D gene ambiguous. The germline gives CDR1 LNHDA, CDR2 SQIVND (reference sequence). The length of the CDR3 is 11 residues. With 11 bases removed from V and 4 bases from J, the gap between germline ends came to 11 bases. CDR3 in DNA: TGTGCCTGCCAGACGCGCACTGAAGCTTTCTTT. Translating gives CACQTRTEAFF.

The table lists this clonotype with many counts. The V call is TRBV11-2, the J call TRBJ2-1; 11 bases line up with TRBD2. J was trimmed by 10 bases and V by 2 bases; bases with no gene match: 10. The germline gives CDR1 SGHAT, CDR2 FQNNGV. This CDR3 is 16 amino acids long. CDR3 amino acids: CASSLSLAGGFIEQFF. CDR3 in DNA: TGTGCCAGCAGCTTATCCCTAGCGGGAGGCTTCATCGAGCAGTTCTTC.

This clonotype appeared many times. The chain recombines TRBV7-2 with TRBJ2-5; 13 positions match TRBD2. This CDR3 has 16 residues. With 2 bases clipped from V and 4 bases from J, the junction kept 4 bases outside the gene matches. Per germline, CDR1 SGHTA and CDR2 FQGNSA. The CDR3 coding sequence is TGTGCCAGCAGCTTACTACTAGCGGGAGGGGGAGAGACCCAGTACTTC. Its translation: CASSLLLAGGGETQYF.

A few counts support this clonotype. The CDR3: CSGIAPPIYEQYF. The CDR3 bases are TGCAGTGGCATTGCTCCCCCAATATACGAGCAGTACTTC. The V and J genes are TRBV20-1 and TRBJ2-7; D remains ambiguous. The CDR3 has 13 amino acids. Deletions cut 7 bases from V and 4 bases from J, with 17 bases between. CDR1 is DFQATT and CDR2 is SNEGSKA in the germline V gene (reference sequence).

The CDR3 spells CASSQDVPGGLNTEAFF. Here the CDR3 DNA reads TGTGCCAGCAGCCAAGATGTTCCAGGGGGCCTAAACACTGAAGCTTTCTTT. J is TRBJ1-1 and V is TRBV4-2; 8 nucleotides agree with TRBD1. This CDR3 is built from 17 residues. Trimming at V came to 0 bases and at J to 2 bases, leaving 8 bases not matched to a gene. The germline gives CDR1 LGHNA, CDR2 YNFKEQ.

The table lists this clonotype with many counts. The chain has TRBV7-2 and TRBJ2-7, with 9 bases identical to TRBD2. The CDR3 consists of 16 residues. Per germline, CDR1 SGHTA and CDR2 FQGNSA. Trimming removed 1 base from V and 3 bases from J; junction bases left unmatched: 7. The DNA of the CDR3 is TGTGCCAGCAGCTTAGTCGCGGGAGGGCCAGTCTACGAGCAGTACGTC. This gives the protein CASSLVAGGPVYEQYV.

The chain employs TRBV6-2 or TRBV6-3 and TRBJ2-7, with D possibly being TRBD2 (5 bases). CDR1 MNHEY and CDR2 SVGEGT come from the germline V gene. Deletions cut 2 bases from V and 4 bases from J, with 12 bases between. This CDR3 is built from 14 residues. CDR3: CASSYIDSGYEQYV. As DNA, the CDR3 is TGTGCCAGCAGTTACATCGACTCGGGGTACGAGCAGTACGTC.